This TCR beta chain derives from a study of blood T cell repertoires in COVID-19. Whole-study context: Acute and convalescent COVID-19 samples came from the United States, Italy and Spain. Sources were T cells, B-cell-depleted T cells, or PBMCs; the material itself was cDNA or gDNA.

Per the study methods: Researchers report that nucleated cell counts were estimated from reference gene primer amplification. Libraries were prepared by immunoSEQ multiplex PCR; TCRdb keeps only in-frame clonotypes and omits some of them. From that table come the V and J calls and clone size; the DNA was used to work out D and trimming. The table lists roughly 87,000 clones, 70% to 85% of them singletons. The CDR3 has 15 residues. CDR1 is LGHDT, CDR2 YNNKEL, per germline (reference sequence). Trimming removed 3 bases at V and 11 bases at J, with 20 bases between. The sequencing sample was made of peripheral blood. The sequence derives from a woman in her sixties or seventies with acute or convalescent COVID-19. J is TRBJ1-3 and V is TRBV3-1 (or the pseudogene TRBV3-2), with a tentative D call TRBD1 (6 bases). The chain's CDR3 is CASSQRSGTPRAIYF. CDR3 DNA sequence: TGTGCCAGCAGCCAGAGATCCGGGACACCAAGGGCCATATATTTT.